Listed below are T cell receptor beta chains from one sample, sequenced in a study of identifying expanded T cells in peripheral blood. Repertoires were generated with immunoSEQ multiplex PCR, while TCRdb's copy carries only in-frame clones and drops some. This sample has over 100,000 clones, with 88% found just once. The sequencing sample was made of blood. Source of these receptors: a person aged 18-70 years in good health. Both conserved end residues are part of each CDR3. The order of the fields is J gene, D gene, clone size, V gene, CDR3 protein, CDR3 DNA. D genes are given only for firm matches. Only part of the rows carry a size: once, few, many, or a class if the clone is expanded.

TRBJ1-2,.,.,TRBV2,CASSVGGRDYGYTF,TGTGCCAGCAGTGTCGGGGGCCGGGACTATGGCTACACCTTC
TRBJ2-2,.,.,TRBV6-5,CASLGGNGELFF,TGTGCCAGCCTGGGCGGGAACGGGGAGCTGTTTTTT
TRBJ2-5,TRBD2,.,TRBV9,CASSVGTSGFQETQYF,TGTGCCAGCAGCGTCGGGACTAGCGGGTTCCAAGAGACCCAGTACTTC
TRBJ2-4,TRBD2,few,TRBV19,CASSSRTREFQYF,TGTGCCAGTAGTTCTCGGACTAGGGAGTTTCAGTACTTC
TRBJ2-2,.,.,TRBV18,CASSPRGSSTGELFF,TGTGCCAGCTCACCACGGGGGAGTTCTACCGGGGAGCTGTTTTTT
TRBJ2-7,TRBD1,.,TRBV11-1,CASSLDDRVLGQYF,TGTGCCAGCAGCTTAGACGACAGGGTCCTGGGGCAGTACTTC
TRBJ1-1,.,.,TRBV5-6,CASSLRARFYSSTEAFF,TGTGCCAGCAGCTTGAGGGCCAGGTTTTATAGTAGCACTGAAGCTTTCTTT
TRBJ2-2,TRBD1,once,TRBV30,CAWRGQDFTGELFF,TGTGCCTGGCGGGGACAGGACTTCACCGGGGAGCTGTTTTTT
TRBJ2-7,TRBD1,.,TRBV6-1,CASDRGTGSYEQYF,TGTGCCAGCGACCGCGGGACAGGGTCCTACGAGCAGTACTTC
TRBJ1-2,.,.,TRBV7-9,CASSLVAGTEGYTF,TGTGCCAGCAGCTTAGTAGCAGGAACGGAAGGCTACACCTTC
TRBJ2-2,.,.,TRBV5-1,CASTSWIGDTGELFF,TGCGCCAGCACTAGTTGGATTGGTGACACCGGGGAGCTGTTTTTT